These 12 T cell receptor beta chains originate from one sample sequenced in a study of post-analysis software for immune sequencing data. These receptors' targets are unknown. Built from TCR beta cDNA, the libraries had unique molecular identifiers in them. TCRdb used MiXCR to reprocess the PCR reads, holding one entry per CDR3 protein. Altogether roughly 650,000 distinct CDR3 sequences are present, approximately 59% being singletons, with the ten largest covering approximately 10%. Study-wide results and limits: The study found TRBV5-6, TRBV5-1 and TRBV20-1 among roughly 5 TRBV segments more frequent in patients than controls.

Sequencing was performed on blood. The receptors originated from a girl aged 2 to 9 with multiple sclerosis.

Points on this clonotype: The junction and the germline gene differ at one end; a read error may be behind it. The chain has TRBV18 and TRBJ2-3; possibly TRBD2 for D (5 bases). This CDR3 spans 13 amino acids. Germline lookup yields CDR1 KGHSH and CDR2 LQKENI. CDR3 in amino acids: CATLLGNTDTRYF. The DNA of the CDR3 is TGTGCCACCTTACTAGGGAACACAGATACGCGGTATTTT. The whole variable domain, filled in from reference TRBV18 and TRBJ2-3, reads NAGVMQNPRHLVRRRGQEARLRCSPMKGHSHVYWYRQLPEEGLKFMVYLQKENIIDESGMPKERFSAEFPKEGPSILRIQQVVRGDSAAYFCATLLGNTDTRYFGPGTRLTVL.

This chain uses TRBV7-2 with TRBJ2-3; D remains unclear. The CDR3 contains 12 residues. Between the trimmed V and J ends, which lost 4 bases and 4 bases, there was a span of 6 bases. CDR1 is SGHTA and CDR2 is FQGNSA in the germline V gene. This CDR3 is CASSSHADTQYF. The CDR3, as DNA: TGTGCCAGCAGCTCCCACGCAGATACGCAGTATTTT.

The rearrangement joins TRBV28 to TRBJ1-6, with a weak D call TRBD1 (5 bases). Germline loops: CDR1 MDHEN, CDR2 SYDVKM. V shed 7 bases and J shed 9 bases, with 16 bases lying between them. The CDR3 extends over 14 amino acids. For the CDR3, the DNA is TGTGCCAGCACCTGGGGGGTACAAAGTTCACCCCTCCACTTT. It yields the protein CASTWGVQSSPLHF.

This clonotype showed up just a few times. The chain links TRBV20-1 to TRBJ2-7, with 9 bases identical to TRBD1. The CDR3 has 14 amino acids. The germline V gene encodes CDR1 DFQATT and CDR2 SNEGSKA (reference sequence). The trim removed 4 bases at V and 0 bases at J, leaving 4 bases unmatched. For the CDR3, the DNA is TGCAGTGCTAAGGGGACAGGGAGCTCCTACGAGCAGTACTTC. It yields the protein CSAKGTGSSYEQYF.

V usage is TRBV7-2 and J usage is TRBJ2-2; no clear D gene. The V end lost 2 bases, the J end lost 6 bases, and 7 bases lay between the germline ends. The germline gives CDR1 SGHTA, CDR2 FQGNSA. The CDR3 is made up of 13 amino acids. The CDR3 here is CASSLNPSGELFF. CDR3 coding DNA: TGTGCCAGCAGCTTAAACCCGTCCGGGGAGCTGTTTTTT.

This clonotype occurred a few times. The rearrangement links TRBV11-2 to TRBJ1-1; D gene ambiguous. Germline values: CDR1 SGHAT, CDR2 FQNNGV. V lost 1 base, J lost 8 bases, and 11 bases lay in between. This CDR3 region has 13 residues. Written as DNA, the CDR3 is TGTGCCAGCAGCTTAGGGGCAGTCGGAGAAGCTTTCTTT. It specifies CASSLGAVGEAFF.

This rearrangement joins TRBV7-2 to TRBJ2-6; D is perhaps TRBD1 (5 bases). This CDR3 has 16 amino acids. V shed 1 base and J shed 1 base, with 8 bases lying between them. Looked up from germline, CDR1 is SGHTA and CDR2 is FQGNSA. CDR3 DNA: TGTGCCAGCAGCTTAGAGGGGCAGTCTGGGGCCAACGTCCTGACTTTC. As protein: CASSLEGQSGANVLTF.

The chain couples TRBV11-1 to TRBJ2-1; 14 bases match TRBD2. This CDR3 contains 16 residues. The junction had 9 bases not matched to a gene; V was cut back by 5 bases and J by 9 bases. Looked up from germline, CDR1 is SGHAT and CDR2 is FQDESV (reference sequence). The CDR3 spells CASSPRGTSGSFEQFF. In nucleotides, the CDR3 is TGTGCCAGCAGCCCAAGGGGGACTAGCGGGAGCTTTGAGCAGTTCTTC.

The chain uses TRBV10-3 and TRBJ2-3; D possibly matches TRBD1 or TRBD2 (5 bases each). Trimming took off 8 bases at V and 2 bases at J, with 14 bases between the two ends. The germline CDR1 and CDR2 sequences are ENHRY and SYGVKD. The CDR3 is 14 amino acids. In nucleotides, the CDR3 is TGTGCCATCGCGTCGGGGCGGGCCACAGATACGCAGTATTTT. It translates to CAIASGRATDTQYF.

The CDR3 DNA follows: TGCAGTGCTAGTCTTTTGATTAGTGAGCAGTTCTTC. Its protein product is CSASLLISEQFF. V usage is TRBV20-1 and J usage is TRBJ2-1; D is unclear. The CDR3 sequence is 12 residues long. Trimming pared 3 bases from V and 9 bases from J, leaving 12 bases between. The germline CDR1 and CDR2 sequences are DFQATT and SNEGSKA (reference sequence).

The chain carries TRBV10-3 and TRBJ2-1; 8 bases are shared with TRBD1. Losses at the gene ends were 0 bases for V and 10 bases for J; bases not matched to a gene: 11. Germline lookup yields CDR1 ENHRY and CDR2 SYGVKD. The length of the CDR3 is 16 residues. The CDR3 region has the DNA TGTGCCATCAGTGAGTCGTTAGGAACAGGGGGAAGGGAGCAGTTCTTC. It yields the protein CAISESLGTGGREQFF.

The chain links TRBV2 to TRBJ1-5, with TRBD1 as a possible D gene (6 bases). This CDR3 is 14 amino acids long. V was clipped by 6 bases and J by 0 bases, with 9 bases between them. Per the germline V gene, CDR1 is SNHLY and CDR2 is FYNNEI. In DNA form, the CDR3 reads TGTGCCAGCAGGGACAGTTATAGCAATCAGCCCCAGCATTTT. Encoded protein: CASRDSYSNQPQHF.